This T cell receptor (beta chain) originates from a study of T-cell memory formation after mild COVID-19. General study points: Day 15 to 85 contractors were CD4/CD8 balanced; later expanders leaned CD4+.

Each CDR3 protein gets one entry after TCRdb re-called the 5' RACE reads with MiXCR. The sample comprises about 350,000 distinct CDR3 sequences, around 13% of which are singletons, and approximately 21% rests with the top ten. This CDR3 has 13 residues. The germline V gene encodes CDR1 MGHDK and CDR2 SYGVNS. V lost 4 bases and J lost 6, with 13 bases in between. This clonotype came up a few times. The antigen remains undetermined. This rearrangement joins TRBV25-1 to TRBJ2-7; a possible D gene is TRBD1 (6 bases). The sample consisted of PBMCs or a T cell subset sorted from them (not recorded which). The source is a man aged 18 to 35 who had mild COVID-19 (a few samples of this study predate the infection). Cell type and time point are not known. CDR3: CASSGDYRAEQYF. The CDR3, as DNA: TGTGCCAGCAGTGGAGATTACAGGGCCGAGCAGTACTTC.